The TCR beta chain described here comes from a study of T cells expressing NK-cell markers (TCRdb year 2020). Some background on the complete study: Three sorted T-cell subsets (CD3+CD56+NKG2C+, CD3+CD56+NKG2C- and CD3+CD56-NKG2C+) from fewer than 10 donors had their TCR beta-chain repertoires profiled. Seven of the eight sequenced donors were HCMV-seropositive and one was HCMV-seronegative. The eight sequenced donors were randomly selected healthy volunteers, three men and five women. Sequencing of the libraries produced 2 x 150 bp reads on Illumina HiSeq 2000/2500, MiSeq or NextSeq.

Overall results and qualifications from the work: Those dominant clonotypes were again the most abundant among CD3+CD56-NKG2C+ cells in four donors, at about 25-65%. It remained unclear whether the expanded NKG2C-expressing T cell clones were specific for HCMV antigens. In a handful of donors, the dominant CD3+CD56+NKG2C+ clonotypes were among the top 10 CD8+ clonotypes and accounted for about 1.0-7.5% of CD8+ T cells.

Notes on this clonotype: The antigen this receptor binds is unknown.

HCMV serostatus was determined by detecting HCMV-specific IgG in serum with a commercial ELISA kit. Ficoll density gradient centrifugation was used to isolate peripheral blood mononuclear cells from blood. The CDR3 runs 17 amino acids, cysteine and phenylalanine included. The DNA is not on file. Reading the germline V gene gives CDR1 MGHRA and CDR2 YSYEKL. Sequencing relied on an Illumina HiSeq 2000. TCR beta cDNA libraries were prepared using 5'RACE template switching, which introduced a universal primer site and unique molecular identifiers. cDNA synthesis was primed from the TCR beta constant segment and was followed by two successive PCR amplification steps. In the authors' own workflow: MIGEC handled demultiplexing of the reads and grouping by UMI, while MiTCR was used to assemble and quantify clonotypes. To exclude erroneous sequences, only TCR cDNA sequences supported by at least two reads were retained. Downstream repertoire analysis used the tcR package, and clonotypes were matched across fractions by CDR3 nucleotide sequence plus V segment. VDJmatch was used to annotate antigen specificity against VDJdb, with one amino acid substitution in CDR3 permitted. With the reads reprocessed by TCRdb, a single entry stands for each CDR3 protein sequence and no DNA is reported. These V and J calls rely on TCRdb rather than the paper's analysis. This sample's table lists 300,000 to 500,000 distinct CDR3 sequences. The biggest ten clones account for about 10% of the sample.

Material for sequencing was blood T cells: a sorted CD56 or NKG2C T cell subset, CD4+ or CD8+ T cells, or bulk PBMC T cells (not recorded which). This TCR was recovered from a woman between 50 and 59 years old in good health. Donor details come from another sample of the same person, matched by shared clones. The sequence links TRBV4-1 to TRBJ1-6; the TCRdb D gene call, TRBD1, has no DNA to confirm it. The CDR3 region has the sequence CASSQVAGVRVNSPLHF.